Each of the 22 T cell receptor beta chains below was sequenced from the same sample in a study of identifying expanded T cells in peripheral blood. The table came from immunoSEQ multiplex PCR; TCRdb's copy has only in-frame clones and leaves some out. The data show about 91,000 clones, 70% to 90% seen once. Sample: blood. The receptors stem from a person aged 18 to 69 in good health.

The chain has TRBV18 and TRBJ1-4; maybe TRBD1 (6 bases). V was clipped by 4 bases and J by 4 bases, with 28 bases between them. Germline V gene data show CDR1 as KGHSH and CDR2 as LQKENI. This CDR3 is 20 amino acids long. The CDR3 loop reads CASSRRPPGGGGGLNEKLFF. The DNA of the CDR3 is TGTGCCAGCTCACGCCGCCCACCAGGCGGAGGCGGGGGGCTTAATGAAAAACTGTTTTTT.

The rearrangement joins TRBV5-1 to TRBJ2-2; D perhaps matches TRBD1 (6 bases). The length of the CDR3 is 17 residues. Germline values: CDR1 SGHRS, CDR2 YFSETQ. Trimming pared 3 bases from V and 3 bases from J, leaving 18 bases between. The CDR3 DNA reads TGCGCCAGCAGCTCTACTCCCGGGACATTCGACACCGGGGAGCTGTTTTTT. Protein product: CASSSTPGTFDTGELFF. Complete variable domain (other parts from reference TRBV5-1 and TRBJ2-2): KAGVTQTPRYLIKTRGQQVTLSCSPISGHRSVSWYQQTPGQGLQFLFEYFSETQRNKGNFPGRFSGRQFSNSRSEMNVSTLELGDSALYLCASSSTPGTFDTGELFFGEGSRLTVL.

V and J are TRBV2 and TRBJ2-3; tentative D call: TRBD1 (6 bases). The CDR3 covers 13 residues. V was clipped by 8 bases and J by 0 bases, with 9 bases between them. Germline V CDR1 and CDR2: SNHLY, FYNNEI. Written as DNA, the CDR3 is TGTGCCAGCGACAGGAGTAGCACAGATACGCAGTATTTT. It codes for CASDRSSTDTQYF.

V usage is TRBV19 and J usage is TRBJ2-2, with 8 bases lining up with TRBD2. V shed 1 base and J 16 bases; nucleotides not matched to a gene: 8. The germline V gene encodes CDR1 LNHDA and CDR2 SQIVND (reference sequence). The CDR3 consists of 13 residues. For the CDR3, the DNA is TGTGCCAGTAGTATAGCCCTAGCGGGCCGCCCGTTTTTT. Its translation: CASSIALAGRPFF.

The chain carries TRBV4-1 and TRBJ1-2; no firm D call. This CDR3 region has 14 residues. CDR1 and CDR2 from the germline V gene are MGHRA and YSYEKL. Trimming removed 4 bases from V and 2 bases from J, with 11 bases in between. As DNA, the CDR3 is TGCGCCAGCAGCCCTCCCGGACGGAACTATGGCTACACCTTC. This encodes CASSPPGRNYGYTF.

The chain has TRBV7-9 and TRBJ2-3, with 10 bases lining up with TRBD2. Germline V gene lookup returns CDR1 SEHNR and CDR2 FQNEAQ (reference sequence). J was trimmed by 6 bases and V by 2 bases; bases with no gene match: 5. The CDR3 has 15 amino acids. The CDR3: CASSLLAGVGDTQYF. In DNA, the CDR3 is TGTGCCAGCAGCTTACTAGCGGGAGTGGGGGATACGCAGTATTTT.

This chain links TRBV28 with TRBJ1-5, with D unclear. Germline CDR1 and CDR2: MDHEN and SYDVKM. V was trimmed by 5 bases and J by 5 bases, leaving 16 bases between them. This CDR3 is 15 amino acids long. Here the CDR3 reads CASSPSPGGYQPQHF. The CDR3 DNA sequence: TGTGCCAGCAGTCCATCCCCAGGAGGGTATCAGCCCCAGCATTTT. Combining the CDR3 with reference TRBV28 and TRBJ1-5 gives the whole variable domain DVKVTQSSRYLVKRTGEKVFLECVQDMDHENMFWYRQDPGLGLRLIYFSYDVKMKEKGDIPEGYSVSREKKERFSLILESASTNQTSMYLCASSPSPGGYQPQHFGDGTRLSIL.

V is TRBV5-1 and J is TRBJ2-5, with unresolved D. The CDR3 contains 14 residues. Germline-derived CDR1 and CDR2 are SGHRS and YFSETQ. V was shortened by 0 bases and J by 4 bases, with 10 bases between the two germline ends. The CDR3 spells CASSLAGNVETQYF. CDR3 coding DNA: TGCGCCAGCAGCTTGGCTGGGAATGTAGAGACCCAGTACTTC.

The V call is TRBV6-4, the J call TRBJ1-5, with TRBD1 as a possible D gene (5 bases). V lost 8 bases and J lost 3, with 14 bases in between. The germline gives CDR1 MRHNA, CDR2 SNTAGT. CDR3 length equals 14 residues. As DNA, the CDR3 is TGTGCCAGCCCGGCAGGGACCCCCAATCAGCCCCAGCATTTT. It yields the protein CASPAGTPNQPQHF.

In this sample, this clone turned up a few times. This chain joins TRBV10-3 and TRBJ1-4, with unresolved D. V lost 4 bases and J lost 3, with 3 bases in between. The germline V gene has CDR1 ENHRY and CDR2 SYGVKD. CDR3 length: 12 amino acids. The CDR3 reads CAISGPNEKLFF. The CDR3 nucleotides read TGTGCCATCAGTGGACCTAATGAAAAACTGTTTTTT.

The chain uses TRBV9 and TRBJ2-1; TRBD2 matches at 11 bases. Germline V gene lookup returns CDR1 SGDLS and CDR2 YYNGEE. The CDR3 loop spans 15 amino acids. The V and J ends lost 2 bases and 8 bases, in that order; junction bases with no gene match: 6. In DNA form, the CDR3 reads TGTGCCAGCAGCGTTAGCGGGAGGGCCTTGTATGAGCAGTTCTTC. Protein: CASSVSGRALYEQFF.

This chain connects TRBV5-1 to TRBJ2-2, with 7 bases aligning to TRBD1. The J segment lost 4 bases and the V segment lost 0 bases, leaving 3 bases of the junction unmatched. From germline, CDR1 is SGHRS and CDR2 YFSETQ. The CDR3 covers 15 residues. CDR3 region: CASSLEGAVTGELFF. DNA of the CDR3: TGCGCCAGCAGCTTGGAGGGGGCGGTCACCGGGGAGCTGTTTTTT.

V gene TRBV10-1 combines with J gene TRBJ2-5; D perhaps matches TRBD2 (7 bases). The length of the CDR3 is 15 residues. Germline CDR1 and CDR2: WNHNN and SYGVQD (reference sequence). Deletions cut 0 bases from V and 4 bases from J, with 12 bases between. CDR3 loop: CASSESMGGGETQYF. DNA for the CDR3: TGCGCCAGCAGTGAGTCGATGGGAGGGGGAGAGACCCAGTACTTC.

The chain couples TRBV7-6 to TRBJ2-3; 7 nucleotides agree with TRBD1. Germline CDR1 reads SGHVS; CDR2 reads FNYEAQ. This CDR3 contains 15 residues. Trimming removed 0 bases from V and 5 bases from J; junction bases left unmatched: 5. For the CDR3, the DNA is TGTGCCAGCAGCTTAGCCCGACAGGGTTTAGATACGCAGTATTTT. It specifies CASSLARQGLDTQYF.

To note about this clone: A much larger clone sits a single nucleotide away, making a read error possible. This sequence joins TRBV6-4 and TRBJ1-5; no definite D call. The CDR3 is 13 amino acids. The ends were cut back, 2 bases at V and 0 bases at J, with 2 bases in the middle. The germline CDR1 and CDR2 sequences are MRHNA and SNTAGT. CDR3 residues: CASSDSSNQPQHF. As DNA, the CDR3 is TGTGCCAGCAGTGACAGTAGCAATCAGCCCCAGCATTTT.

This sequence joins TRBV10-2 and TRBJ1-1; D is uncertain. V was clipped by 7 bases and J by 3 bases, with 18 bases between them. This CDR3 has 15 amino acids. Looked up from germline, CDR1 is WSHSY and CDR2 is SAAADI. The CDR3 reads CASKKAGLWDTEAFF. For the CDR3, the DNA is TGCGCCAGCAAGAAAGCAGGTCTTTGGGACACTGAAGCTTTCTTT.

This clone was seen a few times. It may be a read error: a sequence one base away is much more abundant. The chain combines TRBV2 with TRBJ2-6; D uncertain. Trimming removed 4 bases from V and 0 bases from J, with 4 bases in between. Per the germline V gene, CDR1 is SNHLY and CDR2 is FYNNEI. This CDR3 is built from 14 residues. The CDR3 loop is CASSGSSGANVLTF. The CDR3 nucleotides are TGTGCCAGCAGTGGCAGCTCTGGGGCCAACGTCCTGACTTTC.

A single count supports this clone. V is TRBV2 and J is TRBJ1-1, with unresolved D. V shed 7 bases and J shed 1 base, with 10 bases lying between them. The germline CDR1 and CDR2 sequences are SNHLY and FYNNEI. The CDR3 has 13 amino acids. CDR3 protein: CASKYRANTEAFF. The CDR3 nucleotides read TGTGCCAGCAAGTACCGCGCGAACACTGAAGCTTTCTTT.

The V gene is TRBV2, the J gene TRBJ2-2; D is undetermined. The CDR3 is 11 amino acids. Trimming stripped 3 bases from V and 11 bases from J, with 7 bases between. CDR1 is SNHLY, CDR2 FYNNEI, per germline. CDR3 in DNA: TGTGCCAGCAGTGAGCTAGAAGAGCTGTTTTTT. Its translation: CASSELEELFF. Complete variable domain (other parts from reference TRBV2 and TRBJ2-2): EPEVTQTPSHQVTQMGQEVILRCVPISNHLYFYWYRQILGQKVEFLVSFYNNEISEKSEIFDDQFSVERPDGSNFTLKIRSTKLEDSAMYFCASSELEELFFGEGSRLTVL.

This sequence joins TRBV28 and TRBJ2-1, with TRBD1 matching 7 bases. The CDR3 runs to 15 residues. The germline V gene encodes CDR1 MDHEN and CDR2 SYDVKM. The ends lost 6 bases at V and 2 bases at J; junction bases unmatched: 7. The CDR3 loop is CASSPGQVTYNEQFF. The DNA for the CDR3 is TGTGCCAGCAGCCCCGGACAGGTTACCTACAATGAGCAGTTCTTC.

This chain connects TRBV9 to TRBJ1-1, with 7 bases fitting TRBD1. The CDR3 consists of 14 residues. V was clipped by 5 bases and J by 5 bases; unmatched bases: 9. CDR1 and CDR2 from the germline V gene are SGDLS and YYNGEE. CDR3 nucleotides: TGTGCCAGCAGGCCAGGGGGAGAGGGAACTGAAGCTTTCTTT. Translated, it gives CASRPGGEGTEAFF.

The chain employs TRBV6-4 and TRBJ2-2; possible D gene TRBD1, 6 bases. CDR1 and CDR2 from the germline V gene are MRHNA and SNTAGT. Between the trimmed V and J ends, which lost 5 bases and 4 bases, there was a span of 11 bases. CDR3 length: 14 residues. CDR3 region: CASSQQGFTGELFF. Here the CDR3 DNA reads TGTGCCAGCAGTCAACAGGGTTTCACCGGGGAGCTGTTTTTT.